Listed here are 23 T cell receptor beta chains from one sample, sequenced in a study of a mutant IDH1 vaccine in newly diagnosed glioma. Regarding time point: baseline, week 1 (first vaccination visit). As to treatment: pre-vaccination baseline after standard-of-care therapy. Sequencing was performed with immunoSEQ multiplex PCR; in TCRdb, only in-frame clones are kept and a portion is missing. This repertoire shows approximately 67,000 clones, around 83% found once; its top ten account for approximately 4.5%. The source material was peripheral blood mononuclear cells (PBMCs), sampled from a glioma patient treated with radiotherapy, temozolomide or both. Receptors were obtained from a woman between 18 and 29 years old with glioma. Some clones in this sample may be carry-over from other donors' samples.

The chain joins TRBV29-1 to TRBJ1-1, with D hard to call. CDR3 length: 13 residues. Germline loops: CDR1 SQVTM, CDR2 ANQGSEA. V was cut by 4 bases and J by 4 bases, with 13 bases left in between. The CDR3 sequence is CSVGSSIGTEAFF. The CDR3 region has the DNA TGCAGCGTTGGGTCGAGTATCGGCACTGAAGCTTTCTTT.

The CDR3 sequence: CASSQDRGSGRVNEQFF. The DNA of the CDR3 is TGCGCCAGCAGCCAAGATCGGGGTAGCGGGAGAGTGAATGAGCAGTTCTTC. The rearrangement uses TRBV4-1 and TRBJ2-1, with TRBD2 matching 9 bases. J was trimmed by 7 bases and V by 0 bases; bases with no gene match: 10. Germline V CDR1 and CDR2: MGHRA, YSYEKL. The CDR3 covers 17 residues.

The CDR3, as DNA: TGTGCCAGCAGCCGCACAGGGGGCGGGTATGGCTACACCTTC. Translated, it gives CASSRTGGGYGYTF. This chain uses TRBV13 with TRBJ1-2, with TRBD1 matching 9 bases. Germline values: CDR1 PRHDT, CDR2 FYEKMQ (reference sequence). The CDR3 totals 14 residues. V trimming: 5 bases; J trimming: 5 bases; junction bases outside the gene matches: 6.

This clone was seen more than once but under ten times. J is TRBJ1-5 and V is TRBV13; TRBD1 agrees at 8 bases. V lost 3 bases and J lost 6; bases outside the gene matches: 7. Looked up from germline, CDR1 is PRHDT and CDR2 is FYEKMQ (reference sequence). The CDR3 covers 15 residues. This CDR3 is CASSFGQGAVQPQHF. The CDR3 DNA reads as TGTGCCAGCAGCTTTGGGCAGGGGGCAGTTCAGCCCCAGCATTTT.

As regards this clone: One junction end does not reproduce the germline sequence, and a read error may be involved. The rearrangement links TRBV19 to TRBJ1-1; 7 positions match TRBD1. The CDR3 contains 15 residues. The germline V gene has CDR1 LNHDA and CDR2 SQIVND (reference sequence). CDR3 sequence: CASSKTGPRNTKAFF. CDR3 sequence (DNA): TGTGCCAGTAGTAAGACAGGGCCTCGGAACACTAAAGCTTTCTTT.

V and J are TRBV5-1 and TRBJ2-7, with 10 bases matching TRBD1. The germline V gene has CDR1 SGHRS and CDR2 YFSETQ. This CDR3 is built from 11 residues. The V and J ends lost 7 bases and 5 bases, in that order; junction bases with no gene match: 0. The CDR3 reads CASGTGDEQYF. In nucleotides, the CDR3 is TGCGCCAGCGGGACAGGGGACGAGCAGTACTTC.

The table lists this clone with a count of one. This rearrangement joins TRBV6-6 to TRBJ1-4; no clear D gene. CDR3 size: 16 residues. Trimming pared 4 bases from V and 1 base from J, leaving 13 bases between. The V gene's germline CDR1 is MNHNY and CDR2 SVGAGI (reference sequence). The CDR3 region is CASSSPETETNEKLFF. The CDR3 bases are TGTGCCAGCAGTTCCCCGGAGACGGAAACTAATGAAAAACTGTTTTTT.

This clone was seen a single time. CDR3 loop: CASSVGSNTEAFF. Written as DNA, the CDR3 is TGTGCCAGCAGCGTAGGGAGCAACACTGAAGCTTTCTTT. The gene calls are TRBV9 and TRBJ1-1; no clear D gene. The V end was cut by 0 bases, the J end by 2 bases, with 5 bases between. CDR1 is SGDLS, CDR2 YYNGEE, per germline. There are 13 residues in the CDR3.

The chain carries TRBV6-6 and TRBJ2-7; tentative D call: TRBD1 (6 bases). The CDR3 length is 15 residues. V was shortened by 6 bases and J by 0 bases, with 15 bases between the two germline ends. Germline CDR1 is MNHNY and CDR2 is SVGAGI (reference sequence). CDR3 nucleotide sequence: TGTGCCAGCAGCCGTGAGACAGGCGGCTCCTACGAGCAGTACTTC. This encodes CASSRETGGSYEQYF.

This chain links TRBV7-9 with TRBJ2-5; 8 bases are a match to TRBD1. Germline trimming cut 5 bases from V and 5 bases from J; bases unmatched to any gene: 7. Germline CDR1 and CDR2: SEHNR and FQNEAQ (reference sequence). The CDR3 length is 14 residues. CDR3 bases: TGTGCCAGCAGCCTGACAGGGGTAGGGGAGACCCAGTACTTC. Translated: CASSLTGVGETQYF.

This clone is a singleton in its sample. The genes are TRBV27 and TRBJ2-7; TRBD2 matches at 10 bases. Germline V gene data show CDR1 as MNHEY and CDR2 as SMNVEV (reference sequence). V lost 3 bases and J lost 9; bases outside the gene matches: 8. This CDR3 has 14 amino acids. The CDR3 spells CASSFGAGGPLQYF. In DNA form, the CDR3 reads TGTGCCAGCAGTTTTGGAGCGGGAGGGCCGCTGCAGTACTTC.

The chain combines TRBV6-1 with TRBJ1-5; TRBD1 is a possible D gene (6 bases). Trimming cost V 2 bases and J 2 bases, with 10 bases left between them. The CDR3 has 15 amino acids. The germline CDR1 and CDR2 sequences are MNHNS and SASEGT. DNA of the CDR3: TGTGCCAGCAGTGAACCCAGGGGTGGCAATCAGCCCCAGCATTTT. Encoded protein: CASSEPRGGNQPQHF.

The genes are TRBV5-4 and TRBJ2-7; 9 nucleotides match TRBD2. Trimming cost V 0 bases and J 3 bases; bases outside gene matches: 7. The V gene's germline CDR1 is SGHNT and CDR2 YYREEE (reference sequence). The CDR3 length is 16 residues. The CDR3 protein is CASSLGAGGPLYEQYF. The CDR3 DNA reads as TGTGCCAGCAGCTTGGGGGCGGGGGGGCCCCTCTACGAGCAGTACTTC.

This clone was detected a few times. This rearrangement joins TRBV28 to TRBJ1-2; D is uncertain. V was clipped by 1 base and J by 7 bases, with 16 bases between them. The CDR3 totals 15 residues. The germline CDR1 and CDR2 sequences are MDHEN and SYDVKM. This chain's CDR3 is CASSLSSPGGAGYTF. The CDR3 DNA reads as TGTGCCAGCAGTTTATCGAGTCCCGGAGGCGCTGGCTACACCTTC.

The chain carries TRBV6-5 and TRBJ1-1; possibly TRBD1 for D (5 bases). The CDR3 is made up of 14 amino acids. V lost 7 bases and J 4 bases, leaving 16 bases between the germline ends. Germline V CDR1 and CDR2: MNHEY, SVGAGI. The CDR3 nucleotides read TGTGCCAGCATCCCAGGGCCTGGAGTCACTGAAGCTTTCTTT. It codes for CASIPGPGVTEAFF.

This clone was recorded only once. The chain combines TRBV7-3 with TRBJ2-3; D not certain. This CDR3 is 13 amino acids long. CDR1 and CDR2 (germline): SGHTA, FQGTGA. V lost 2 bases to trimming and J lost 8 bases, with 11 bases between them. The DNA for the CDR3 is TGTGCCAGCAGCTTACGCTCGGGTAGTACGCAGTATTTT. Translated: CASSLRSGSTQYF.

The chain is built from TRBV6-1 and TRBJ1-2, with D maybe TRBD1 (6 bases). This CDR3 region has 17 residues. With 3 bases removed from V and 2 bases from J, the gap between germline ends came to 19 bases. Germline assignment: CDR1 MNHNS and CDR2 SASEGT. The CDR3 region has the DNA TGTGCCAGCAGTGATTTCGGCGGGGGGGCCCTCAACTATGGCTACACCTTC. Its translation: CASSDFGGGALNYGYTF.

V gene TRBV7-9 combines with J gene TRBJ1-4, with TRBD1 as a possible D gene (5 bases). The CDR3 loop spans 16 amino acids. Germline V gives CDR1 SEHNR, CDR2 FQNEAQ (reference sequence). The V end was cut by 1 base, the J end by 7 bases, with 16 bases between. The CDR3 bases are TGTGCCAGCAGCTTAGAAGGACACCACAGAGGTGAAAAACTGTTTTTT. Protein product: CASSLEGHHRGEKLFF. The variable domain in full, with the rest retrieved from reference TRBV7-9 and TRBJ1-4, is DTGVSQNPRHKITKRGQNVTFRCDPISEHNRLYWYRQTLGQGPEFLTYFQNEAQLEKSRLLSDRFSAERPKGSFSTLEIQRTEQGDSAMYLCASSLEGHHRGEKLFFGSGTQLSVL.

This clone was detected once. V and J are TRBV2 and TRBJ1-1; a weak D match, TRBD1 (6 bases). This CDR3 contains 15 residues. Germline CDR1 and CDR2: SNHLY and FYNNEI. Trimming removed 5 bases at V and 5 bases at J, with 18 bases between. CDR3 sequence (DNA): TGTGCCAGCAGTTTCGGCAGGGGAAAGGGAACTGAAGCTTTCTTT. Protein product: CASSFGRGKGTEAFF.

The CDR3 DNA reads as TGTGCCAGCAGTTTATCGGGGAGGGGGAATCAGCCCCAGCATTTT. Its translation: CASSLSGRGNQPQHF. The chain combines TRBV27 with TRBJ1-5; a possible D gene is TRBD1 (6 bases). Per germline, CDR1 MNHEY and CDR2 SMNVEV (reference sequence). Trimming took off 0 bases at V and 4 bases at J, with 10 bases between the two ends. The CDR3 spans 15 residues.

This chain joins TRBV10-3 and TRBJ2-1; 12 nucleotides match TRBD2. From germline, CDR1 is ENHRY and CDR2 SYGVKD. This CDR3 region has 15 residues. V lost 8 bases and J lost 8; bases outside the gene matches: 10. Written as DNA, the CDR3 is TGTGCCATCTCTCTGACTAGCGGGAGCGAGTATGAGCAGTTCTTC. Residues: CAISLTSGSEYEQFF.

The V and J genes are TRBV25-1 and TRBJ2-5; 7 bases are shared with TRBD1. This CDR3 has 16 amino acids. V lost 3 bases to trimming and J lost 4 bases; unmatched junction nucleotides: 11. Per germline, CDR1 MGHDK and CDR2 SYGVNS. CDR3 loop: CASSEFGTARTETQYF. The CDR3 nucleotides are TGTGCCAGCAGTGAGTTCGGGACAGCCCGTACAGAGACCCAGTACTTC.

This CDR3 is CASSRDSQETQYF. The CDR3 DNA is TGCGCCAGCAGCAGGGACAGCCAAGAGACCCAGTACTTC. The V call is TRBV5-1, the J call TRBJ2-5; 7 bases fit TRBD1. CDR1 SGHRS and CDR2 YFSETQ come from the germline V gene. J lost 1 base, V lost 4 bases, and 1 base had no gene match. The CDR3 contains 13 residues.